The next 9 T cell receptor beta chains were all read from a single sample in a study of blood T cell repertoires in COVID-19. Assay: immunoSEQ multiplex PCR; the TCRdb copy retains only in-frame clones and omits some. This table holds about 120,000 clones, approximately 74% found once. The material sequenced was peripheral blood. These receptors originate from a man in his sixties with acute or convalescent COVID-19.

In DNA, the CDR3 is TGTGCCATCAGTGAGGTAGGGGGGAGGGTTAATGAAAAACTGTTTTTT. This gives the protein CAISEVGGRVNEKLFF. The chain combines TRBV10-3 with TRBJ1-4; maybe TRBD1 (6 bases). Trimming took 2 bases from V and 4 from J, leaving 14 bases between them. Germline lookup yields CDR1 ENHRY and CDR2 SYGVKD. The CDR3 length is 16 residues.

The genes are TRBV19 and TRBJ1-1; 8 bases match TRBD1. Trimming removed 3 bases from V and 4 bases from J; junction bases left unmatched: 7. CDR1 LNHDA and CDR2 SQIVND come from the germline V gene (reference sequence). CDR3 length: 15 amino acids. CDR3 sequence: CASSMPSGGGTEAFF. In nucleotides, the CDR3 is TGTGCCAGTAGTATGCCGTCAGGGGGCGGCACTGAAGCTTTCTTT.

The rearrangement joins TRBV2 to TRBJ1-5, with unresolved D. CDR1 and CDR2 from the germline V gene are SNHLY and FYNNEI. CDR3 length equals 15 residues. V gave up 3 bases and J gave up 1 base, with 10 bases separating them. CDR3 amino acids: CASSDRPGSNQPQHF. The CDR3 DNA is TGTGCCAGCAGTGACCGCCCGGGGAGCAATCAGCCCCAGCATTTT.

This chain links TRBV7-3 with TRBJ1-4, with TRBD1 matching over 8 bases. With 5 bases clipped from V and 4 bases from J, the junction kept 6 bases outside the gene matches. The CDR3 has 15 residues. Germline lookup yields CDR1 SGHTA and CDR2 FQGTGA. CDR3 bases: TGTGCCAGCAGCCAAGGGACAGGCATTAATGAAAAACTGTTTTTT. Translation gives CASSQGTGINEKLFF.

The V call is TRBV7-9, the J call TRBJ2-7, with 7 bases that match TRBD1. Per the germline V gene, CDR1 is SEHNR and CDR2 is FQNEAQ (reference sequence). The J segment lost 6 bases and the V segment lost 1 base, leaving 3 bases of the junction unmatched. The CDR3 covers 13 residues. The CDR3 DNA reads TGTGCCAGCAGCTTAGACGCAGGGGGCGAGCAGTACTTC. Protein product: CASSLDAGGEQYF.

This rearrangement joins TRBV18 to TRBJ2-5, with 8 nucleotides matching TRBD1. The length of the CDR3 is 14 residues. Unmatched junction bases numbered 5, after V lost 6 bases and J lost 2 bases. Germline V gene data show CDR1 as KGHSH and CDR2 as LQKENI. The CDR3 is CASSQGQGQETQYF. The CDR3 DNA sequence: TGTGCCAGCTCTCAAGGACAGGGTCAAGAGACCCAGTACTTC.

The gene calls are TRBV2 and TRBJ1-2; no reliable D call. CDR1 and CDR2 from the germline V gene are SNHLY and FYNNEI. Trimming removed 2 bases from V and 4 bases from J, with 5 bases in between. The length of the CDR3 is 12 residues. CDR3 residues: CASSEQVYGYTF. For the CDR3, the DNA is TGTGCCAGCAGTGAACAGGTCTATGGCTACACCTTC.

CDR3 in amino acids: CASGLVLANTGELFF. CDR3 nucleotides: TGTGCTAGTGGTTTGGTCCTCGCGAACACCGGGGAGCTGTTTTTT. The chain recombines TRBV12-5 with TRBJ2-2; D not certain. CDR1 is LGHNT and CDR2 is FRNRAP in the germline V gene. This CDR3 has 15 amino acids. V was cut by 0 bases and J by 0 bases, with 5 bases left in between. Full variable domain (missing parts from reference TRBV12-5 and TRBJ2-2): DARVTQTPRHKVTEMGQEVTMRCQPILGHNTVFWYRQTMMQGLELLAYFRNRAPLDDSGMPKDRFSAEMPDATLATLKIQPSEPRDSAVYFCASGLVLANTGELFFGEGSRLTVL.

This chain connects TRBV11-2 to TRBJ2-5, with D unclear. Germline V CDR1 and CDR2: SGHAT, FQNNGV. V was trimmed by 2 bases and J by 0 bases, leaving 7 bases between them. The CDR3 totals 14 residues. CDR3 protein: CASSLTRDQETQYF. In DNA, the CDR3 is TGTGCCAGCAGCTTAACCCGGGACCAAGAGACCCAGTACTTC.